This passage covers 16 T cell receptor beta chains from one sample sequenced in a study of regulatory T cells in long-lasting Graves disease. TCR beta libraries were built with iRepertoire HTBI primers and Arm-PCR of CDR3 regions. TCRdb ran MiXCR on the multiplex PCR reads and lists one entry per CDR3 protein. The profile shows about 660,000 distinct CDR3 sequences, around 30% of them singletons. The time point here: persistent/refractory GD, antithyroid drugs over 5 years with positive TRAb. RNA isolated from PBMCs was used to make the TCR library. The material sequenced was peripheral blood mononuclear cells (PBMCs), taken when the disease was refractory, from a patient treated with antithyroid drugs. The receptors come from a female donor with Graves disease.

This clonotype was seen at least ten times. The V call is TRBV12-3 or TRBV12-4, the J call TRBJ2-5; possible D gene TRBD2, 5 bases. Trimming removed 5 bases at V and 1 base at J, with 11 bases between. This CDR3 comprises 14 residues. The CDR3 sequence is CASSGGRIQETQYF. The CDR3 DNA reads TGTGCCAGCAGTGGAGGCAGGATCCAAGAGACCCAGTACTTC.

The chain links TRBV20-1 to TRBJ1-2; D gene ambiguous. The CDR3 sequence is 13 residues long. Trimming removed 7 bases at V and 0 bases at J, with 12 bases between. CDR1 is DFQATT, CDR2 SNEGSKA, per germline (reference sequence). CDR3 residues: CSVPGITNYGYTF. The DNA for the CDR3 is TGCAGTGTACCTGGTATAACTAACTATGGCTACACCTTC.

This clonotype has just a few counts. V is TRBV19 and J is TRBJ2-7, with 13 bases fitting TRBD2. Germline CDR1 and CDR2: LNHDA and SQIVND (reference sequence). This CDR3 comprises 15 residues. V dropped 5 bases and J dropped 5; count of bases not matched to a gene: 6. The CDR3 sequence: CASSSWTSGSHEQYF. As DNA, the CDR3 is TGTGCCAGTAGTTCTTGGACTAGCGGGAGCCACGAGCAGTACTTC.

The V call is TRBV15, the J call TRBJ1-3; D unresolved. V was shortened by 1 base and J by 4 bases, with 11 bases between the two germline ends. This CDR3 contains 15 residues. The V gene's germline CDR1 is LNHNV and CDR2 YYDKDF (reference sequence). CDR3 loop: CATSRAQAGGNTIYF. Written as DNA, the CDR3 is TGTGCCACCAGCAGAGCTCAGGCCGGGGGAAACACCATATATTTT. Combining the CDR3 with reference TRBV15 and TRBJ1-3 gives the whole variable domain DAMVIQNPRYQVTQFGKPVTLSCSQTLNHNVMYWYQQKSSQAPKLLFHYYDKDFNNEADTPDNFQSRRPNTSFCFLDIRSPGLGDTAMYLCATSRAQAGGNTIYFGEGSWLTVV.

This clonotype was counted a few times. The chain couples TRBV6-2 or TRBV6-3 to TRBJ1-1; the D is unclear. Germline V gives CDR1 MNHEY, CDR2 SVGEGT. The CDR3 runs to 14 residues. V shed 2 bases and J shed 5 bases, with 12 bases lying between them. CDR3 sequence: CASSYNGRGTEAFF. CDR3 nucleotides: TGTGCCAGCAGTTACAACGGCCGCGGTACTGAAGCTTTCTTT.

CDR3 sequence: CSARLGAPNTGELFF. In nucleotides, the CDR3 is TGCAGTGCTAGATTAGGCGCCCCGAACACCGGGGAGCTGTTTTTT. The V gene is TRBV20-1, the J gene TRBJ2-2; D remains unclear. Germline V lookup: CDR1 DFQATT, CDR2 SNEGSKA (reference sequence). With 2 bases removed from V and 0 bases from J, the gap between germline ends came to 10 bases. The CDR3 has 15 residues.

The CDR3 region is CSVSGTGLDEQYF. CDR3 sequence (DNA): TGCAGCGTGTCCGGGACAGGGCTCGACGAGCAGTACTTC. The chain recombines TRBV29-1 with TRBJ2-7, with TRBD1 identical over 9 bases. Losses at the gene ends were 6 bases for V and 5 bases for J; bases not matched to a gene: 8. Per germline, CDR1 SQVTM and CDR2 ANQGSEA. The CDR3 consists of 13 residues.

The chain combines TRBV7-9 with TRBJ2-7, with 7 bases that match TRBD1. Per the germline V gene, CDR1 is SEHNR and CDR2 is FQNEAQ (reference sequence). V lost 5 bases to trimming and J lost 6 bases; unmatched junction nucleotides: 7. The CDR3 spans 13 residues. This CDR3 reads CASSPRQGSEQYF. The CDR3 bases are TGTGCCAGCAGCCCCAGACAGGGATCCGAGCAGTACTTC.

CDR3 DNA sequence: TGTGCCAGCAGCTCATCCGGGACAGTGAACTATGGCTACACCTTC. Its translation is CASSSSGTVNYGYTF. The gene calls are TRBV5-6 and TRBJ1-2; 7 bases are a match to TRBD1. The CDR3 runs to 15 residues. CDR1 SGHDT and CDR2 YYEEEE come from the germline V gene. J gave up 2 bases and V 3 bases, and 7 bases lay outside the gene matches.

J is TRBJ1-2 and V is TRBV6-6; D possibly corresponds to TRBD1 (6 bases). This CDR3 is built from 13 residues. Looked up from germline, CDR1 is MNHNY and CDR2 is SVGAGI (reference sequence). Trimming removed 0 bases from V and 5 bases from J, with 7 bases in between. The CDR3 DNA is TGTGCCAGCAGTTACTCGGACAGTTATGGCTACACCTTC. Amino acid sequence: CASSYSDSYGYTF.

A word on this clonotype: This may come from a read error, since a much larger clone is one base off. The chain recombines TRBV27 with TRBJ1-1; D call uncertain. CDR3 length equals 13 residues. CDR1 and CDR2 from the germline V gene are MNHEY and SMNVEV (reference sequence). Trimming shortened V by 3 bases and J by 5 bases, and 10 bases separated the two germline ends. The CDR3 is CASSFMRGTEAFF. The CDR3 DNA sequence: TGTGCCAGCAGTTTTATGCGAGGGACTGAAGCTTTCTTT.

V is TRBV7-3 and J is TRBJ2-3, with D perhaps TRBD2 (6 bases). Per germline, CDR1 SGHTA and CDR2 FQGTGA. V lost 5 bases and J lost 0, with 9 bases in between. The CDR3 is 14 residues long. The CDR3 sequence is CASSDSGSTDTQYF. CDR3 nucleotides: TGTGCCAGCAGCGATAGCGGTAGCACAGATACGCAGTATTTT.

The chain recombines TRBV19 with TRBJ1-5; D gene uncertain. V shed 9 bases and J shed 5 bases, with 17 bases lying between them. The CDR3 extends over 14 amino acids. Germline loops: CDR1 LNHDA, CDR2 SQIVND (reference sequence). The chain's CDR3 is CASTNGGWDQPQHF. As DNA, the CDR3 is TGTGCCAGCACCAACGGAGGTTGGGATCAGCCCCAGCATTTT. The full variable domain, its missing parts supplied by reference TRBV19 and TRBJ1-5, is DGGITQSPKYLFRKEGQNVTLSCEQNLNHDAMYWYRQDPGQGLRLIYYSQIVNDFQKGDIAEGYSVSREKKESFPLTVTSAQKNPTAFYLCASTNGGWDQPQHFGDGTRLSIL.

This clonotype was detected a few times. The rearrangement uses TRBV19 and TRBJ1-5; weak D call: TRBD1 (5 bases). Per the germline V gene, CDR1 is LNHDA and CDR2 is SQIVND (reference sequence). This CDR3 region has 15 residues. V was clipped by 3 bases and J by 2 bases, with 11 bases between them. DNA for the CDR3: TGTGCCAGTAGTATGTGGCAGGGAGGCAATCAGCCCCAGCATTTT. Its translation: CASSMWQGGNQPQHF. Combining the CDR3 with reference TRBV19 and TRBJ1-5 gives the whole variable domain DGGITQSPKYLFRKEGQNVTLSCEQNLNHDAMYWYRQDPGQGLRLIYYSQIVNDFQKGDIAEGYSVSREKKESFPLTVTSAQKNPTAFYLCASSMWQGGNQPQHFGDGTRLSIL.

In this sample, this clonotype turned up a few times. The chain links TRBV2 to TRBJ2-3, with 7 bases aligning to TRBD1. The CDR3 has 15 amino acids. Trimming at V came to 2 bases and at J to 1 base, leaving 3 bases not matched to a gene. CDR1 SNHLY and CDR2 FYNNEI come from the germline V gene. For the CDR3, the DNA is TGTGCCAGCAGTGAATTACAGGGGCGCACAGATACGCAGTATTTT. It is translated as CASSELQGRTDTQYF.

This clonotype has a handful of counts. The chain is built from TRBV3-1 and TRBJ1-2; D unclear. There are 15 residues in the CDR3. Trimming stripped 0 bases from V and 0 bases from J, with 8 bases between. Germline CDR1 reads LGHDT; CDR2 reads YNNKEL (reference sequence). In nucleotides, the CDR3 is TGTGCCAGCAGCCAAGACGCCATAGCTAACTATGGCTACACCTTC. The encoded protein is CASSQDAIANYGYTF.